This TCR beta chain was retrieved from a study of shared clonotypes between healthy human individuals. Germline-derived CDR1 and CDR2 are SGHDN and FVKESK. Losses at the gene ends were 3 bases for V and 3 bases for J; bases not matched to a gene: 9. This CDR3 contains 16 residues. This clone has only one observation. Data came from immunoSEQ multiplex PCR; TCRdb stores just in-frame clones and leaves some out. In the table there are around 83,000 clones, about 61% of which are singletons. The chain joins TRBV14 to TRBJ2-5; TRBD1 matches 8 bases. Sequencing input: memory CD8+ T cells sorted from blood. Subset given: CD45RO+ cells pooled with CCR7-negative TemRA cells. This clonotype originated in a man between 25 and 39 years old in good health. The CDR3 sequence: CASSQTDRAQEETQYF. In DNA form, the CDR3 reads TGTGCCAGCAGCCAGACGGACAGGGCGCAAGAAGAGACCCAGTACTTC.